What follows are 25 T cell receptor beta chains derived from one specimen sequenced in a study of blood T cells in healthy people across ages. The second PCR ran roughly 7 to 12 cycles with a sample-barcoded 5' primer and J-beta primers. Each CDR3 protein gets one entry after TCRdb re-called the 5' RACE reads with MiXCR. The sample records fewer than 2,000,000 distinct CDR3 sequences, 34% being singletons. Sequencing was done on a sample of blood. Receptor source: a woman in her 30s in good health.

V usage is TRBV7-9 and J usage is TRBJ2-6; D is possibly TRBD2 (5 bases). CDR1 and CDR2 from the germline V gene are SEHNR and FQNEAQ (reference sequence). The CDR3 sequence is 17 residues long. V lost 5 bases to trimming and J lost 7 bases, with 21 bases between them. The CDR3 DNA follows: TGTGCCAGCAGCCCTAGGACGGAGGCCTCTTTTGCCAACGTCCTGACTTTC. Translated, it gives CASSPRTEASFANVLTF.

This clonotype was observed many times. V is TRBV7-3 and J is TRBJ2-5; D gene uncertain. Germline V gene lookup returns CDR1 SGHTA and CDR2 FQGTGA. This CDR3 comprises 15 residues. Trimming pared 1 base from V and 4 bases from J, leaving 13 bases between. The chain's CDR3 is CASSLNSGTRETQYF. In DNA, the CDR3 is TGTGCCAGCAGCTTAAACTCGGGCACGAGAGAGACCCAGTACTTC.

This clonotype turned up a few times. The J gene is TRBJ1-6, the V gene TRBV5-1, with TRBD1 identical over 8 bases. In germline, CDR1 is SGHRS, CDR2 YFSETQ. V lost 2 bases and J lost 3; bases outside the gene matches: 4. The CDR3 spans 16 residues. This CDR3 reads CASSFQGAIYNSPLHF. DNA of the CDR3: TGCGCCAGCAGCTTCCAGGGGGCCATCTATAATTCACCCCTCCACTTT.

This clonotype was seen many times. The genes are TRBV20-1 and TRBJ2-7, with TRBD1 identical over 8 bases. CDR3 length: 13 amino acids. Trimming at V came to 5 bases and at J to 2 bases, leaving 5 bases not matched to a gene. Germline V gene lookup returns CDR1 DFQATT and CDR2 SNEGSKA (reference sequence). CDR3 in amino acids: CSARGQGPYEQYF. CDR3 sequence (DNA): TGCAGTGCTCGTGGACAGGGTCCCTACGAGCAGTACTTC.

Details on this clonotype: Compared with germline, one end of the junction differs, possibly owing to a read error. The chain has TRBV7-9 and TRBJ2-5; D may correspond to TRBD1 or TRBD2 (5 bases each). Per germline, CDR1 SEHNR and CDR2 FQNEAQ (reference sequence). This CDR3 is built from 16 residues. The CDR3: CASSSPRVLVQGTQYF. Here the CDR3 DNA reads TGTGCCAGCAGCTCTCCCAGGGTACTAGTCCAAGGGACCCAGTACTTC.

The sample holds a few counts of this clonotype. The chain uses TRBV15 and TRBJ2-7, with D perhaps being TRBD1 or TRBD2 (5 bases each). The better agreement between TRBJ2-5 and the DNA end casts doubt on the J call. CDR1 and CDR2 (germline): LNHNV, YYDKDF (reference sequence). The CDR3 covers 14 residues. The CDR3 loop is CATSSGAGLETQYF. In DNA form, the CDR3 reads TGTGCCACCAGCAGCGGGGCAGGGCTGGAGACCCAGTACTTC.

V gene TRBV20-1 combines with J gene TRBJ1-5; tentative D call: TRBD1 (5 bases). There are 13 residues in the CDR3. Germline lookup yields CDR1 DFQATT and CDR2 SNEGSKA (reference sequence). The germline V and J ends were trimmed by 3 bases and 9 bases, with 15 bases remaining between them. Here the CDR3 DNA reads TGCAGTGCTAGCCCGGGACTCCGGGTGCCCCAGCATTTT. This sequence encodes CSASPGLRVPQHF.

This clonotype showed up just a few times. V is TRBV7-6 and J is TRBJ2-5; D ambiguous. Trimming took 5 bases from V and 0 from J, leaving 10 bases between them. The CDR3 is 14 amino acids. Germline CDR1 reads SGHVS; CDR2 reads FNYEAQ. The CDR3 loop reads CASSPGGYQETQYF. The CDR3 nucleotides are TGTGCCAGCAGCCCTGGCGGTTACCAAGAGACCCAGTACTTC. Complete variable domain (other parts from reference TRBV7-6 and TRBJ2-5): GAGVSQSPRYKVTKRGQDVALRCDPISGHVSLYWYRQALGQGPEFLTYFNYEAQQDKSGLPNDRFSAERPEGSISTLTIQRTEQRDSAMYRCASSPGGYQETQYFGPGTRLLVL.

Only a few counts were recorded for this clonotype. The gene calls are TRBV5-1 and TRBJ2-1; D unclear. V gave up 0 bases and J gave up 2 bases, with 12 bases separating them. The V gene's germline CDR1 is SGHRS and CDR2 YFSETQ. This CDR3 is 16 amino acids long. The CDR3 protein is CASSLAGWATYNEQFF. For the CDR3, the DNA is TGCGCCAGCAGCTTGGCCGGGTGGGCTACCTACAATGAGCAGTTCTTC.

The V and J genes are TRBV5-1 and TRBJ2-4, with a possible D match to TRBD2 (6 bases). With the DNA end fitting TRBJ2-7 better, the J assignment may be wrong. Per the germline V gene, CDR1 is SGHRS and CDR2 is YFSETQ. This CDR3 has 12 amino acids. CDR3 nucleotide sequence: TGCGCCAGTCGCGGGAATTTCTACGAGCAGTACTTC. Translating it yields CASRGNFYEQYF.

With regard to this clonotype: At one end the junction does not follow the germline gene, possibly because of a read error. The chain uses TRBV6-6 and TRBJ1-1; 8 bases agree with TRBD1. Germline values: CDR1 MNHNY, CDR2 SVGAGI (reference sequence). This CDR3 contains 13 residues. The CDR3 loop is CASKGQENAEAFF. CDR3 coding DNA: TGTGCCAGCAAGGGACAGGAGAACGCTGAAGCTTTCTTT.

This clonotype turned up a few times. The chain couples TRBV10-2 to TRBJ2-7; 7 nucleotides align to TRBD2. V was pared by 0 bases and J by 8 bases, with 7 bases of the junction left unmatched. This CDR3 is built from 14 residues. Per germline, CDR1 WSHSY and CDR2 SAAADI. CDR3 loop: CASSESTLGTKQYF. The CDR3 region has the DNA TGCGCCAGCAGTGAGTCGACCCTCGGGACTAAGCAGTACTTC.

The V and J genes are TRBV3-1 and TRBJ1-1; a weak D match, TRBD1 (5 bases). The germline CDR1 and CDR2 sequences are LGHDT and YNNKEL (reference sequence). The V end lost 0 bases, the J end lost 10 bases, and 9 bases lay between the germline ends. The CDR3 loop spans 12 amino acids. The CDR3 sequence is CASSQDRRGAFF. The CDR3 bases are TGTGCCAGCAGCCAAGATAGAAGGGGAGCTTTCTTT.

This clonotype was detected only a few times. CDR3 in DNA: TGTGCCAGCAGCCCAGGGGGCAAGTACCAAGAGACCCAGTACTTC. Protein sequence: CASSPGGKYQETQYF. The genes are TRBV9 and TRBJ2-5, with 8 bases matching TRBD1. Unmatched junction bases numbered 5, after V lost 4 bases and J lost 0 bases. Germline CDR1 and CDR2: SGDLS and YYNGEE. CDR3 length: 15 residues. Based on the CDR3 plus reference TRBV9 and TRBJ2-5, the full variable domain is DSGVTQTPKHLITATGQRVTLRCSPRSGDLSVYWYQQSLDQGLQFLIQYYNGEERAKGNILERFSAQQFPDLHSELNLSSLELGDSALYFCASSPGGKYQETQYFGPGTRLLVL.

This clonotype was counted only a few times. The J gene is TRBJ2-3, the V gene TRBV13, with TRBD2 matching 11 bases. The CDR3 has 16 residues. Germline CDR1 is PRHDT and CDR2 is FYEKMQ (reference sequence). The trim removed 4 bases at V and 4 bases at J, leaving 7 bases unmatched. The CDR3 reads CASSSKGTSGSDTQYF. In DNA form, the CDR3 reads TGTGCCAGCAGCTCAAAAGGGACTAGCGGTTCAGATACGCAGTATTTT.

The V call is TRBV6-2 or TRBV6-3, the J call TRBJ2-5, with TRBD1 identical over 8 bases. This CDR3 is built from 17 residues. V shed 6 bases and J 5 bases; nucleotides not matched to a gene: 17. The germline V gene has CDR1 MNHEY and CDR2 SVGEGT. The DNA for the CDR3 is TGTGCCAGCAGAAACCTGCACAGGGGGGTTTTTAGCGAGACCCAGTACTTC. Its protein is CASRNLHRGVFSETQYF.

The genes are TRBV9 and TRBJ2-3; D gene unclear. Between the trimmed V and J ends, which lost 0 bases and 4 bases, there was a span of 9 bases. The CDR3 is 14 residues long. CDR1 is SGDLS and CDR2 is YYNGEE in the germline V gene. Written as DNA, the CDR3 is TGTGCCAGCAGCGTAGGGCCCCCCGCAGATACGCAGTATTTT. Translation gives CASSVGPPADTQYF.

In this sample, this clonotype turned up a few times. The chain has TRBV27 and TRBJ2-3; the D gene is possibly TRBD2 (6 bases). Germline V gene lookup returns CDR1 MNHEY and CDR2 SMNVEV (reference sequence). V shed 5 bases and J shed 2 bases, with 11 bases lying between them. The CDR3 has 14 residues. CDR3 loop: CASSHGTPTDTQYF. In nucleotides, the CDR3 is TGTGCCAGCAGTCATGGGACTCCCACAGATACGCAGTATTTT.

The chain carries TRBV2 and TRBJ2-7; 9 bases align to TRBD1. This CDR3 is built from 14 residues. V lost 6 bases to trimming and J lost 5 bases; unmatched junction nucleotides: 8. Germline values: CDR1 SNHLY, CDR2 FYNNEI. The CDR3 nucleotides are TGTGCCAGCAGCGGCCGGGACAGGGTCCACGAGCAGTACTTC. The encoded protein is CASSGRDRVHEQYF.

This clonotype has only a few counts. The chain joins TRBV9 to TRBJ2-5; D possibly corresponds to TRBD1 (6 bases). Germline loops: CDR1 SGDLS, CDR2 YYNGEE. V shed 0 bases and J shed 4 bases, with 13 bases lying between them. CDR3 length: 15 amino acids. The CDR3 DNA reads TGTGCCAGCAGCGTAGGTACAGGGAAAGCAGAGACCCAGTACTTC. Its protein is CASSVGTGKAETQYF.

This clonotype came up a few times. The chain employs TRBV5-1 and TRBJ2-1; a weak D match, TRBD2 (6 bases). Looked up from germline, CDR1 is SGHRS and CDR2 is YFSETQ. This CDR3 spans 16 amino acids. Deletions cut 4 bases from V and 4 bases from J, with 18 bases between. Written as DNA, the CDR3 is TGCGCCAGCAGCCCTCAATTCTCGGGGGAGTACAATGAGCAGTTCTTC. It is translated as CASSPQFSGEYNEQFF.

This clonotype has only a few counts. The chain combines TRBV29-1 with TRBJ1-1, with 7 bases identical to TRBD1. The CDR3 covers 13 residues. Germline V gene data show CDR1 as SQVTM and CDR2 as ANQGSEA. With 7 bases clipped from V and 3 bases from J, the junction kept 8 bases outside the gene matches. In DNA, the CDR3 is TGCAGCGCCGAGACAGGGTTGGACACTGAAGCTTTCTTT. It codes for CSAETGLDTEAFF.

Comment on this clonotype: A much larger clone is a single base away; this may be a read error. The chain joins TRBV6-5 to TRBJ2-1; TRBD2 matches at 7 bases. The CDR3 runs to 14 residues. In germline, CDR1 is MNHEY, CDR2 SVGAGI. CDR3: CASSYGGDSYEQDF. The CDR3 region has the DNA TGTGCCAGCAGTTACGGGGGGGACTCCTACGAGCAGGACTTC.

DNA of the CDR3: TGTGCCAGCAGCTTAGCCCAACTCGGCAGGGGGACTAATGAGCAGTTCTTC. Its translation is CASSLAQLGRGTNEQFF. The gene calls are TRBV7-8 and TRBJ2-1, with D possibly being TRBD1 (7 bases). Germline V lookup: CDR1 SGHVS, CDR2 FQNEAQ. The CDR3 sequence is 17 residues long. Trimming removed 0 bases at V and 7 bases at J, with 19 bases between.

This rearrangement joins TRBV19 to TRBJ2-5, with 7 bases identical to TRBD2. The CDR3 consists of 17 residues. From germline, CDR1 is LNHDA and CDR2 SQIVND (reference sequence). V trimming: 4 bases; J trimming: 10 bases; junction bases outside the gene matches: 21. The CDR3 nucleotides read TGTGCCAGTAGTACGAAGGCGGAGGGACTACCAAAGAGAAGCCAGTACTTC. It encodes CASSTKAEGLPKRSQYF.